Presented here are 17 T cell receptor beta chains from one specimen sequenced in a study of T cell responses to AZD1222 COVID-19 vaccine. The data were produced by immunoSEQ multiplex PCR, yet TCRdb's version contains in-frame clones alone and is incomplete. Among 140,000 to 150,000 clones listed, approximately 89% were seen once. The sequencing used peripheral blood, collected on day 0 of AZD1222 vaccination. The origin of the receptors is an adult in good health.

This clone was detected only a few times. The chain recombines TRBV15 with TRBJ1-2; possible D gene TRBD1, 5 bases. Trimming took off 6 bases at V and 1 base at J, with 9 bases between the two ends. The length of the CDR3 is 13 residues. The V gene's germline CDR1 is LNHNV and CDR2 YYDKDF (reference sequence). The CDR3 coding sequence is TGTGCCACCAGTACTGGGGGTAACTATGGCTACACCTTC. Translating it yields CATSTGGNYGYTF.

The rearrangement joins TRBV12-3 or TRBV12-4 to TRBJ1-2; a weak D match, TRBD1 (5 bases). With 5 bases removed from V and 7 bases from J, the gap between germline ends came to 11 bases. CDR3 length: 12 residues. CDR3 nucleotide sequence: TGTGCCAGCAGTCAGGGCGGCCGTGGCTACACCTTC. Translating it yields CASSQGGRGYTF.

The chain couples TRBV5-8 to TRBJ1-5; D gene unclear. The CDR3 extends over 11 amino acids. The ends were cut back, 4 bases at V and 4 bases at J, with 3 bases in the middle. Germline V gene data show CDR1 as SGHTS and CDR2 as YDEGEE. The CDR3 loop is CASSQNQPQHF. DNA for the CDR3: TGTGCCAGCAGCCAGAATCAGCCCCAGCATTTT.

A word on this clone: Because the CDR3's place on the DNA is in doubt, the DNA is left out and the CDR3 is given as listed by TCRdb. The rearrangement uses TRBV6-5 and TRBJ1-4. The CDR3 region is 14 residues in length, termini included. Germline V gene lookup returns CDR1 MNHEY and CDR2 SVGAGI. The CDR3: CASILGTSNEKLFF.

The V call is TRBV7-2, the J call TRBJ2-1; 9 positions match TRBD2. In germline, CDR1 is SGHTA, CDR2 FQGNSA. This CDR3 is 18 amino acids long. Trimming removed 1 base from V and 7 bases from J; junction bases left unmatched: 14. The CDR3 bases are TGTGCCAGCAGCTTAGGCCCCGGAGCGGGGGGCCTTCGGAATGAGCAGTTCTTC. This translates into CASSLGPGAGGLRNEQFF.

The chain joins TRBV18 to TRBJ1-2; the D gene is possibly TRBD1 (5 bases). This CDR3 is built from 14 residues. The germline V gene has CDR1 KGHSH and CDR2 LQKENI. Trimming took 5 bases from V and 8 from J, leaving 18 bases between them. CDR3: CASSTSRDRSGYTF. In DNA, the CDR3 is TGTGCCAGCTCAACCTCCAGGGACCGTTCCGGCTACACCTTC.

The genes are TRBV7-8 and TRBJ2-3; D unresolved. V was cut by 0 bases and J by 0 bases, with 4 bases left in between. The CDR3 spans 14 residues. Per the germline V gene, CDR1 is SGHVS and CDR2 is FQNEAQ. CDR3 coding DNA: TGTGCCAGCAGCTTAGCGAAGAGCACAGATACGCAGTATTTT. It encodes CASSLAKSTDTQYF.

This clone came up once. The chain uses TRBV5-1 and TRBJ2-1; D perhaps matches TRBD2 (5 bases). Between the trimmed V and J ends, which lost 2 bases and 4 bases, there was a span of 10 bases. The CDR3 consists of 14 residues. Germline CDR1 reads SGHRS; CDR2 reads YFSETQ. The CDR3 region has the DNA TGCGCCAGCAGCTTCGGAGGCAGATACAATGAGCAGTTCTTC. Its protein is CASSFGGRYNEQFF.

The rearrangement uses TRBV5-4 and TRBJ2-3; TRBD2 matches 9 bases. V lost 6 bases to trimming and J lost 6 bases; unmatched junction nucleotides: 11. CDR3 length equals 15 residues. Germline CDR1 and CDR2: SGHNT and YYREEE (reference sequence). DNA for the CDR3: TGTGCCAGCACCTCAGCGGGGGGCCCTCGGGATACGCAGTATTTT. Translated: CASTSAGGPRDTQYF.

The rearrangement joins TRBV12-3 or TRBV12-4 to TRBJ2-7; D may be TRBD1 or TRBD2 (5 bases each). The CDR3 extends over 13 amino acids. The ends were cut back, 3 bases at V and 3 bases at J, with 9 bases in the middle. This CDR3 reads CASSLGTHYEQYF. The DNA of the CDR3 is TGTGCCAGCAGTTTGGGGACCCACTACGAGCAGTACTTC.

The chain carries TRBV9 and TRBJ2-5, with TRBD2 matching 8 bases. Germline V CDR1 and CDR2: SGDLS, YYNGEE. V lost 2 bases, J lost 2 bases, and 5 bases stayed unmatched. This CDR3 has 15 amino acids. CDR3 loop: CASSVGGGLQETQYF. The CDR3 bases are TGTGCCAGCAGCGTCGGCGGGGGGCTTCAAGAGACCCAGTACTTC.

J is TRBJ1-6 and V is TRBV7-2, with 7 bases that match TRBD1. CDR3 length: 15 amino acids. CDR1 and CDR2 (germline): SGHTA, FQGNSA. V lost 4 bases to trimming and J lost 7 bases; unmatched junction nucleotides: 7. The CDR3 coding sequence is TGTGCCAGCAGCTCGCAGGGGGGGAGCAATTCACCCCTCCACTTT. Amino acids: CASSSQGGSNSPLHF.

The chain joins TRBV12-3 or TRBV12-4 to TRBJ2-1; D assignment may be TRBD1 or TRBD2 (7 bases each). With 7 bases removed from V and 8 bases from J, the gap between germline ends came to 12 bases. The length of the CDR3 is 12 residues. The CDR3 spells CASKGAGDEQFF. For the CDR3, the DNA is TGTGCCAGCAAGGGGGCGGGGGATGAGCAGTTCTTC.

The chain is built from TRBV4-2 and TRBJ2-7, with D perhaps assigned TRBD1 or TRBD2 (5 bases each). V lost 1 base to trimming and J lost 7 bases, with 11 bases between them. The CDR3 is made up of 13 amino acids. Germline V gene sequence: CDR1 LGHNA, CDR2 YNFKEQ. The CDR3 nucleotides read TGTGCCAGCAGCCAAGCCGAGGGGCGGGAGCAGTACTTC. This codes for CASSQAEGREQYF.

This CDR3 is CASSLGRTGKETQYF. Here the CDR3 DNA reads TGCGCCAGCAGCTTAGGAAGGACAGGCAAAGAGACCCAGTACTTC. V usage is TRBV5-1 and J usage is TRBJ2-5; 7 bases align to TRBD1. CDR3 length equals 15 residues. The V gene end was trimmed by 2 bases and the J gene end by 3 bases; junction bases not matched to a gene: 7. CDR1 is SGHRS and CDR2 is YFSETQ in the germline V gene. The complete variable domain, with remaining parts taken from reference TRBV5-1 and TRBJ2-5, reads KAGVTQTPRYLIKTRGQQVTLSCSPISGHRSVSWYQQTPGQGLQFLFEYFSETQRNKGNFPGRFSGRQFSNSRSEMNVSTLELGDSALYLCASSLGRTGKETQYFGPGTRLLVL.

The chain couples TRBV5-6 to TRBJ2-1, with D unclear. V was cut by 1 base and J by 11 bases, with 7 bases left in between. Germline V gene data show CDR1 as SGHDT and CDR2 as YYEEEE. CDR3 length: 11 amino acids. CDR3 loop: CASSLSAKQFF. Written as DNA, the CDR3 is TGTGCCAGCAGCTTGTCGGCCAAGCAGTTCTTC.

The chain links TRBV4-1 to TRBJ1-2; D may be TRBD1 (5 bases). Trimming stripped 4 bases from V and 4 bases from J, with 13 bases between. The germline CDR1 and CDR2 sequences are MGHRA and YSYEKL. This CDR3 is built from 14 residues. The CDR3, as DNA: TGCGCCAGCAGCCCCCTCAGGAGGGGCTATGGCTACACCTTC. As protein: CASSPLRRGYGYTF.